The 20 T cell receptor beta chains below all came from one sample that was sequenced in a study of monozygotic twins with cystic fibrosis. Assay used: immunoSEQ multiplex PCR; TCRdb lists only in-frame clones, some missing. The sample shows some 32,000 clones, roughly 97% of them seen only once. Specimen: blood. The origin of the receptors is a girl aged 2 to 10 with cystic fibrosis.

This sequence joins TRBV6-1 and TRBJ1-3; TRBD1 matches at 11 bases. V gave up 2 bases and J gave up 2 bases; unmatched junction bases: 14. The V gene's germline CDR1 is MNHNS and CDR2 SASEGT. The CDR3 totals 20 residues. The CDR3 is CASSERGLTPDRGPGNTIYF. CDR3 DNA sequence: TGTGCCAGCAGTGAAAGGGGACTAACCCCGGACAGGGGGCCTGGAAACACCATATATTTT.

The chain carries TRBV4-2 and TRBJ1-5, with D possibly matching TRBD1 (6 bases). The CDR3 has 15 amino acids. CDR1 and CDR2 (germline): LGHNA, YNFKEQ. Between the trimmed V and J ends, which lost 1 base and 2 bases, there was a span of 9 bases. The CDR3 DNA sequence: TGTGCCAGCAGCCAAGGCAGGGGAGGCAATCAGCCCCAGCATTTT. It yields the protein CASSQGRGGNQPQHF.

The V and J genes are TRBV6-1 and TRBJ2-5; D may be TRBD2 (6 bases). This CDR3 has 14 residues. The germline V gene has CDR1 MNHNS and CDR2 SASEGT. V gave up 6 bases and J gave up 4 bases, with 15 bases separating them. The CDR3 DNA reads TGTGCCAGCAGCCCAGGGATAGCGGCAGAGACCCAGTACTTC. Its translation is CASSPGIAAETQYF.

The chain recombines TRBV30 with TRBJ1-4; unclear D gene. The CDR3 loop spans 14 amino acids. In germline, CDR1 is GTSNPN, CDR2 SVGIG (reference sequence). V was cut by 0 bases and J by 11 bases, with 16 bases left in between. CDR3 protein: CAWSVLGAGGKLFF. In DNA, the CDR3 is TGTGCCTGGAGTGTACTGGGTGCGGGCGGGAAACTGTTTTTT. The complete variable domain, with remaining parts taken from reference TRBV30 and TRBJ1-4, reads SQTIHQWPATLVQPVGSPLSLECTVEGTSNPNLYWYRQAAGRGLQLLFYSVGIGQISSEVPQNLSASRPQDRQFILSSKKLLLSDSGFYLCAWSVLGAGGKLFFGSGTQLSVL.

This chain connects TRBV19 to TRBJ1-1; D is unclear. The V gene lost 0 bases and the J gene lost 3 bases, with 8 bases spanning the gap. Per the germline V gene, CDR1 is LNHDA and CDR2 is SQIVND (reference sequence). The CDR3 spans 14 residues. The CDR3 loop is CASSIDSYYTEAFF. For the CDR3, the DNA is TGTGCCAGTAGTATAGACTCCTATTACACTGAAGCTTTCTTT.

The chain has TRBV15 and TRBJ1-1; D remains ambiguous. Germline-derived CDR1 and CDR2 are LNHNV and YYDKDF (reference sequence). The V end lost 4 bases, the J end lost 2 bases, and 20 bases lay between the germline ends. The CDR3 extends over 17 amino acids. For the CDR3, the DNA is TGTGCCACCAGCACAATCACTATCGCCAGTCTAAACACTGAAGCTTTCTTT. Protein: CATSTITIASLNTEAFF.

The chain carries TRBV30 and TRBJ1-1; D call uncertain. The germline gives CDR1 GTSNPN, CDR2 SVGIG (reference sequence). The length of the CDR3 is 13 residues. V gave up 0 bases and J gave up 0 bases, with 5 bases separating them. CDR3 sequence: CAWSVAMNTEAFF. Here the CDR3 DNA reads TGTGCCTGGAGTGTAGCAATGAACACTGAAGCTTTCTTT.

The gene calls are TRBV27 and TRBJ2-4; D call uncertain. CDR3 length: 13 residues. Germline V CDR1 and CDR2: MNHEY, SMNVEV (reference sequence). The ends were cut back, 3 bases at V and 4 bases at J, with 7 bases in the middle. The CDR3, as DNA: TGTGCCAGCAGTTTGCTATCAAAAAACATTCAGTACTTC. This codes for CASSLLSKNIQYF.

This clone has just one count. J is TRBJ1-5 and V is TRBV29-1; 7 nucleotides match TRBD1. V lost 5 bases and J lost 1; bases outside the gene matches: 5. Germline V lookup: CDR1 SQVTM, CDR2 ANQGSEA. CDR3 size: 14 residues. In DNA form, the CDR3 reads TGCAGCGTTAAGACAGGGCCAAGCAATCAGCCCCAGCATTTT. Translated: CSVKTGPSNQPQHF.

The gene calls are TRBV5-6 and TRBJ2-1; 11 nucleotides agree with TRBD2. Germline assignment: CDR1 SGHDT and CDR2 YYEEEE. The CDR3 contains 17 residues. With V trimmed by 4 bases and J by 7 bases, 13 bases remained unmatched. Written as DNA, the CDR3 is TGTGCCAGCAGCCGACGACTAGCGGGGCCCGTTAGGAATGAGCAGTTCTTC. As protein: CASSRRLAGPVRNEQFF.

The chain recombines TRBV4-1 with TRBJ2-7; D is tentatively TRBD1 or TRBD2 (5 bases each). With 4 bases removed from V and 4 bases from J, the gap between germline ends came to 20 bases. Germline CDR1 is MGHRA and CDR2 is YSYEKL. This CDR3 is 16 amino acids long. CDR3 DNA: TGCGCCAGCAGCCCGAGCTTCGGGGCAAGGGGATACGAGCAGTACTTC. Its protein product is CASSPSFGARGYEQYF.

The CDR3 DNA sequence: TGCAGCGTTGAGTTTATGACAGACTATGGCTACACCTTC. This gives the protein CSVEFMTDYGYTF. This rearrangement joins TRBV29-1 to TRBJ1-2; TRBD1 might be the D (5 bases). Deletions cut 3 bases from V and 3 bases from J, with 11 bases between. Germline V gene sequence: CDR1 SQVTM, CDR2 ANQGSEA. This CDR3 is built from 13 residues.

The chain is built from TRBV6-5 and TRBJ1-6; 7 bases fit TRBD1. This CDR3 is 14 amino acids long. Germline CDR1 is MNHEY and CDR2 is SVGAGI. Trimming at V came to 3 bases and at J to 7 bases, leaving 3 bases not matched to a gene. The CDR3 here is CASSYGTANSPLHF. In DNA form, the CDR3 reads TGTGCCAGCAGTTATGGGACAGCAAATTCACCCCTCCACTTT.

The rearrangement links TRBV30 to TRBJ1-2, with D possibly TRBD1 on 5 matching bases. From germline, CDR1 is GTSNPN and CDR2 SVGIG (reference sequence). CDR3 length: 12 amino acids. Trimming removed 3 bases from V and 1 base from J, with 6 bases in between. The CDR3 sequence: CAWRGVNYGYTF. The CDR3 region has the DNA TGTGCCTGGAGGGGGGTTAACTATGGCTACACCTTC.

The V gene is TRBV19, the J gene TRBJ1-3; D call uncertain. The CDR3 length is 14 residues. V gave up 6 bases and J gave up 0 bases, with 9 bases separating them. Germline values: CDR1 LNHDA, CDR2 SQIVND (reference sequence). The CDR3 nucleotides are TGTGCCAGTAGGGCGTACAACTCTGGAAACACCATATATTTT. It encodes CASRAYNSGNTIYF.

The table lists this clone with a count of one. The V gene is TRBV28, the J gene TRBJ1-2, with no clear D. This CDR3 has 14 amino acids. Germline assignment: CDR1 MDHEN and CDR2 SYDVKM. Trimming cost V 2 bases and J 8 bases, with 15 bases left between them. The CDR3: CASSLTGGLWGYTF. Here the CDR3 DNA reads TGTGCCAGCAGTTTAACTGGCGGCCTATGGGGCTACACCTTC.

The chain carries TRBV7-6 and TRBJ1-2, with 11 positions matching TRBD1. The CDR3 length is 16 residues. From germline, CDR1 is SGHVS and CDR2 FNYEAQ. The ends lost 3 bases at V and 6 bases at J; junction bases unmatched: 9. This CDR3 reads CASSLGTGGFVDGYTF. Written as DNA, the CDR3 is TGTGCCAGCAGCTTGGGGACAGGGGGTTTTGTTGATGGCTACACCTTC.

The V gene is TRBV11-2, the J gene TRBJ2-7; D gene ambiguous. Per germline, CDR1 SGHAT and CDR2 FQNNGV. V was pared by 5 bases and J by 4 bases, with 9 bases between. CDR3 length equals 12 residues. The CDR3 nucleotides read TGTGCCAGCAGCCCGCCGCTGTACGAGCAGTACTTC. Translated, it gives CASSPPLYEQYF.

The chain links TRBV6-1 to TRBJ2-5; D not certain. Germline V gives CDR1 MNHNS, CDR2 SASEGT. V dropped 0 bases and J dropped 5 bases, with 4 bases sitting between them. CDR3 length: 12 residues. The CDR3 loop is CASSEALETQYF. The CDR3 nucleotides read TGTGCCAGCAGTGAAGCATTGGAGACCCAGTACTTC.

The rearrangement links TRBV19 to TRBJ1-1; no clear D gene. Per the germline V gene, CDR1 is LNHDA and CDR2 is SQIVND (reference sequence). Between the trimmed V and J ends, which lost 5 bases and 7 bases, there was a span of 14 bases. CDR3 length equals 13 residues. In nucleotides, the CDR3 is TGTGCCAGTAGTGACCGAGCCCGGGATGAAGCTTTCTTT. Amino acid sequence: CASSDRARDEAFF.